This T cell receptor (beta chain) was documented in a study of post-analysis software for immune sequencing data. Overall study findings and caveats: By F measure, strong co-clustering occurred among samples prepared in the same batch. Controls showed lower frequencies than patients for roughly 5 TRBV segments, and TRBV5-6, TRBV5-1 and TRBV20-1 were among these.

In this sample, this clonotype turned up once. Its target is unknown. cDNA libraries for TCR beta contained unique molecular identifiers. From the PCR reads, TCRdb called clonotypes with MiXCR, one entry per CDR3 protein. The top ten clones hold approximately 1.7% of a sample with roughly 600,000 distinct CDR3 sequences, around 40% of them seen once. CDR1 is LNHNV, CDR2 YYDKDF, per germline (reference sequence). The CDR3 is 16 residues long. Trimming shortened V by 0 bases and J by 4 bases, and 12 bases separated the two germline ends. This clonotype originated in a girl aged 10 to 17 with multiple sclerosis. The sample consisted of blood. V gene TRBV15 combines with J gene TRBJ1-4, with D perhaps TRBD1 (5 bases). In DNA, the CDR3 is TGTGCCACCAGCAGAGATCTTACAGGCTATAATGAAAAACTGTTTTTT. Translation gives CATSRDLTGYNEKLFF.